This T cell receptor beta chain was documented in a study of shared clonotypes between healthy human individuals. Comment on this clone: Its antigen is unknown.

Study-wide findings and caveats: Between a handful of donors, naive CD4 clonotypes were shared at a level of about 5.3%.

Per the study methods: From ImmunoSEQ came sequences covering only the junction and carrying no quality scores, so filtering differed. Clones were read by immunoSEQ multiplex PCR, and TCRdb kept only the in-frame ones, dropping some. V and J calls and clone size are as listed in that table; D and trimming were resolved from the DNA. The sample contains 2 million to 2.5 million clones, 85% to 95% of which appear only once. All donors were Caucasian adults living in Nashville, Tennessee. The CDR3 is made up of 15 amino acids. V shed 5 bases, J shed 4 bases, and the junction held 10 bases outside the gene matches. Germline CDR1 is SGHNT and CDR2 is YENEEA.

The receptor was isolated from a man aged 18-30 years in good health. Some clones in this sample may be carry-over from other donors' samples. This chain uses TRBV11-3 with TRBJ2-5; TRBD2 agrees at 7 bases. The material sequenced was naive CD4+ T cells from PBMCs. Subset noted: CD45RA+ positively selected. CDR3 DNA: TGTGCCAGCAGCGCGGGGGTGGCCGGGGGAGAGACCCAGTACTTC. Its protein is CASSAGVAGGETQYF.